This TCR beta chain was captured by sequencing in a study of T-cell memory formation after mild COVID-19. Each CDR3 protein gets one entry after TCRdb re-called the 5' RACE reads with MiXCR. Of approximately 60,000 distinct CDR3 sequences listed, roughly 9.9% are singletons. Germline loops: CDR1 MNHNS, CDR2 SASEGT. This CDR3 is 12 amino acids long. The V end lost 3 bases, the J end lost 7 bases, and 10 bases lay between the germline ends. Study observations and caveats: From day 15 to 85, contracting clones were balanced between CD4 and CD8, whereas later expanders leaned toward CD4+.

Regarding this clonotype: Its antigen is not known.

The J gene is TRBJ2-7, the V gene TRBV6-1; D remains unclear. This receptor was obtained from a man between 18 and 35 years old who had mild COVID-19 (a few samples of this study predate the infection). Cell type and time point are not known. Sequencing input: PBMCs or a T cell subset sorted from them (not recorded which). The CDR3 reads CASSEPRREQYF. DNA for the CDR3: TGTGCCAGCAGTGAGCCTAGGAGAGAGCAGTACTTC.